These 8 T cell receptor beta chains came from one sample sequenced in a study of response to subunit inactivated influenza vaccine. In TCRdb, the RT-PCR reads were re-called with MiXCR into one record per CDR3 protein. This table has roughly 780,000 distinct CDR3 sequences, roughly 20% appearing once. The specimen was PBMCs from blood, collected more than 4 days after vaccination. These receptors originate from a man in his fifties who received an inactivated influenza vaccine.

This clonotype was counted at least ten times. V is TRBV7-2 and J is TRBJ2-5; no firm D call. The CDR3 runs to 11 residues. Trimming left V 4 bases short and J 7 bases short, with 7 bases between. From germline, CDR1 is SGHTA and CDR2 FQGNSA. In DNA form, the CDR3 reads TGTGCCAGCAGCTCCACCCTGACCCAGTACTTC. Translation gives CASSSTLTQYF.

J is TRBJ2-4 and V is TRBV6-5; D is unresolved. Trimming removed 0 bases at V and 0 bases at J, with 15 bases between. The germline gives CDR1 MNHEY, CDR2 SVGAGI. This CDR3 is 18 amino acids long. The CDR3 reads CASSYSSKIRLAKNIQYF. Written as DNA, the CDR3 is TGTGCCAGCAGTTACTCGAGTAAAATAAGACTAGCCAAAAACATTCAGTACTTC.

The table lists this clonotype with a few counts. The chain uses TRBV24-1 and TRBJ2-3; perhaps TRBD2 as D (5 bases). This CDR3 is 15 amino acids long. V lost 9 bases and J lost 0, with 15 bases in between. Germline V gene data show CDR1 as KGHDR and CDR2 as SFDVKD. This CDR3 is CATALGVASTDTQYF. The CDR3, as DNA: TGTGCCACCGCCCTCGGGGTCGCTAGCACAGATACGCAGTATTTT.

This chain uses TRBV13 with TRBJ2-1; D call uncertain. V was shortened by 4 bases and J by 1 base, with 29 bases between the two germline ends. Germline V CDR1 and CDR2: PRHDT, FYEKMQ (reference sequence). This CDR3 comprises 21 residues. CDR3 coding DNA: TGTGCCAGCAGCTCCCTGCCCTTCAACAGCCCGTCAGCGTTTTCCTACAATGAGCAGTTCTTC. Translated: CASSSLPFNSPSAFSYNEQFF.

CDR3 nucleotide sequence: TGTGCCAGCAGTACTTTTAGGTCCGGGACGGCCGTTCATCAGCCCCAGCATTTT. Translation: CASSTFRSGTAVHQPQHF. This chain connects TRBV28 to TRBJ1-5, with D possibly TRBD1 on 5 matching bases. With 5 bases removed from V and 5 bases from J, the gap between germline ends came to 25 bases. This CDR3 comprises 18 residues. Germline V gene sequence: CDR1 MDHEN, CDR2 SYDVKM.

V and J are TRBV4-1 and TRBJ2-1; 10 positions agree with TRBD2. The CDR3 contains 15 residues. The germline gives CDR1 MGHRA, CDR2 YSYEKL. V dropped 1 base and J dropped 7; count of bases not matched to a gene: 4. DNA of the CDR3: TGCGCCAGCAGCCAAGGACTAGCGGGCCGTAATGAGCAGTTCTTC. Translation: CASSQGLAGRNEQFF.

The V and J genes are TRBV5-1 and TRBJ2-7, with D maybe TRBD2 (5 bases). Trimming pared 4 bases from V and 0 bases from J, leaving 14 bases between. The CDR3 contains 15 residues. The germline V gene has CDR1 SGHRS and CDR2 YFSETQ. CDR3 loop: CASSPVGAASYEQYF. The DNA of the CDR3 is TGCGCCAGCAGCCCGGTGGGAGCCGCCTCCTACGAGCAGTACTTC. The whole variable domain, filled in from reference TRBV5-1 and TRBJ2-7, reads KAGVTQTPRYLIKTRGQQVTLSCSPISGHRSVSWYQQTPGQGLQFLFEYFSETQRNKGNFPGRFSGRQFSNSRSEMNVSTLELGDSALYLCASSPVGAASYEQYFGPGTRLTVT.

The chain is built from TRBV11-2 and TRBJ2-1; TRBD2 agrees at 9 bases. Germline lookup yields CDR1 SGHAT and CDR2 FQNNGV. V was pared by 2 bases and J by 9 bases, with 11 bases of the junction left unmatched. The CDR3 is 16 residues long. CDR3 residues: CASSLFARSGSGEQFF. CDR3 nucleotides: TGTGCCAGCAGCTTATTTGCGCGTAGCGGGAGTGGTGAGCAGTTCTTC. Full variable domain (rest looked up from reference TRBV11-2 and TRBJ2-1): EAGVAQSPRYKIIEKRQSVAFWCNPISGHATLYWYQQILGQGPKLLIQFQNNGVVDDSQLPKDRFSAERLKGVDSTLKIQPAKLEDSAVYLCASSLFARSGSGEQFFGPGTRLTVL.